These 9 T cell receptor beta chains originate from one sample sequenced in a study of shared clonotypes between healthy human individuals. Profiling relied on immunoSEQ multiplex PCR, and the TCRdb table lists in-frame clones only, not all of them. Of more than 2 million clones in the sample, 85% to 95% were seen once. Sequencing was done on a sample of naive CD4+ T cells sorted from blood. Subset here: CD45RA+ positively selected. Receptors were obtained from a man between 18 and 35 years old in good health.

This sequence joins TRBV4-1 and TRBJ2-7; D perhaps matches TRBD1 (6 bases). V was pared by 3 bases and J by 4 bases, with 13 bases between. This CDR3 is built from 14 residues. CDR1 and CDR2 from the germline V gene are MGHRA and YSYEKL. The CDR3 DNA is TGCGCCAGCAGCCACGAACAGGGTCGGTACGAGCAGTACTTC. It is translated as CASSHEQGRYEQYF.

The rearrangement links TRBV7-9 to TRBJ1-5; no firm D call. Looked up from germline, CDR1 is SEHNR and CDR2 is FQNEAQ (reference sequence). This CDR3 contains 13 residues. Trimming left V 1 base short and J 6 bases short, with 7 bases between. The CDR3 DNA reads TGTGCCAGCAGCTTAGAAGGACTTCAGCCCCAGCATTTT. Translated: CASSLEGLQPQHF.

The rearrangement joins TRBV18 to TRBJ1-4; D remains ambiguous. Germline V gene lookup returns CDR1 KGHSH and CDR2 LQKENI. V was clipped by 1 base and J by 7 bases, with 10 bases between them. The CDR3 totals 14 residues. CDR3 sequence (DNA): TGTGCCAGCTCACCACGTTCCTCATTTGAAAAACTGTTTTTT. Translation gives CASSPRSSFEKLFF.

The CDR3 DNA is TGTGCCAGCAGTTACGGTAACTGGGGGGCCCAAGAGACCCAGTACTTC. Its translation: CASSYGNWGAQETQYF. The rearrangement links TRBV6-6 to TRBJ2-5, with D tentatively TRBD1 or TRBD2 (6 bases each). CDR1 and CDR2 (germline): MNHNY, SVGAGI (reference sequence). The CDR3 contains 16 residues. Trimming pared 2 bases from V and 1 base from J, leaving 14 bases between.

The gene calls are TRBV10-3 and TRBJ2-5; a weak D match, TRBD1 (6 bases). Germline CDR1 is ENHRY and CDR2 is SYGVKD. This CDR3 contains 16 residues. V lost 4 bases to trimming and J lost 2 bases, with 17 bases between them. The chain's CDR3 is CAISVSSWTEQETQYF. The CDR3 coding sequence is TGTGCCATCAGTGTCTCCTCCTGGACAGAACAAGAGACCCAGTACTTC.

Only one count was recorded for this clone. V gene TRBV5-1 combines with J gene TRBJ1-4, with D perhaps TRBD1 (5 bases). Trimming pared 5 bases from V and 8 bases from J, leaving 16 bases between. This CDR3 is 14 amino acids long. Germline V gene lookup returns CDR1 SGHRS and CDR2 YFSETQ. The CDR3 coding sequence is TGCGCCAGCAGTCCCAGCACGGGACGCGAAAAACTGTTTTTT. As protein: CASSPSTGREKLFF.

The chain joins TRBV5-1 to TRBJ2-7; D is ambiguous. This CDR3 comprises 15 residues. The V gene lost 4 bases and the J gene lost 0 bases, with 14 bases spanning the gap. The germline CDR1 and CDR2 sequences are SGHRS and YFSETQ. In DNA, the CDR3 is TGCGCCAGCAGCCATGACATCATGAGCTCCTACGAGCAGTACTTC. It yields the protein CASSHDIMSSYEQYF. Full variable domain (missing parts from reference TRBV5-1 and TRBJ2-7): KAGVTQTPRYLIKTRGQQVTLSCSPISGHRSVSWYQQTPGQGLQFLFEYFSETQRNKGNFPGRFSGRQFSNSRSEMNVSTLELGDSALYLCASSHDIMSSYEQYFGPGTRLTVT.

The V call is TRBV4-1, the J call TRBJ2-4; 7 bases line up with TRBD1. CDR1 is MGHRA, CDR2 YSYEKL, per germline. The CDR3 is 14 residues long. The ends lost 3 bases at V and 6 bases at J; junction bases unmatched: 5. The CDR3 DNA reads TGCGCCAGCAGCCACCCGGGACAGTCAAACATTCAGTACTTC. It codes for CASSHPGQSNIQYF.

The rearrangement links TRBV30 to TRBJ1-5; tentatively, D is TRBD1 (6 bases). CDR3 size: 15 residues. CDR1 is GTSNPN and CDR2 is SVGIG in the germline V gene (reference sequence). V lost 2 bases to trimming and J lost 2 bases, with 13 bases between them. The CDR3 region is CAWSTTGLGNQPQHF. DNA of the CDR3: TGTGCCTGGAGTACAACAGGGCTGGGCAATCAGCCCCAGCATTTT.